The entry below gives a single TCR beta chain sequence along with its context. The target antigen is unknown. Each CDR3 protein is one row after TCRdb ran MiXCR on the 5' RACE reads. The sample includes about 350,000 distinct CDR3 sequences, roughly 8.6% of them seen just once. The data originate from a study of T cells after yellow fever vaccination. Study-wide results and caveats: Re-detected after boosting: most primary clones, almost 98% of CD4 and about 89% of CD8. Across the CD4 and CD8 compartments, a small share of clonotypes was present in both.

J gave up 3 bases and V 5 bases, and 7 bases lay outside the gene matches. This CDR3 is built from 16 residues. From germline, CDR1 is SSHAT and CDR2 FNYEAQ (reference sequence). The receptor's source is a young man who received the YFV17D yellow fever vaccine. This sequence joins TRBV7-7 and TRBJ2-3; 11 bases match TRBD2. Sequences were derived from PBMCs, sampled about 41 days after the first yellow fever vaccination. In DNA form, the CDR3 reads TGTGCCAGCAGCCAAATAGCGGGGGGGCCGACAGATACGCAGTATTTT. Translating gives CASSQIAGGPTDTQYF.